The 5 T cell receptor beta chains listed next were all sequenced from one sample in a study of CD8+ T cells in alopecia areata. The time point denotes: mouse skin at time of skin grafting. Reverse transcribed after extraction, RNA yielded cDNA as the sequencing template. The repertoire was sequenced with immunoSEQ multiplex PCR; TCRdb's copy has only in-frame clones and lacks some. The sample gives about 1,100 clones, none seen only once, and the top ten clones hold around 7%. The starting material was skin, obtained at week 0. Receptors originate from a C3H/HeJ mouse with alopecia areata. For the strain, the MHC haplotype given is H2-k.

About this clone itself: Each gene name is a mouse one. The read halts 4 residues ahead of the CDR3 end, with the missing end drawn from the germline J gene. This chain connects TRBV16 to TRBJ2-1, with TRBD2 identical over 12 bases. The CDR3 sequence is 15 residues long. Germline values: CDR1 SGHSA, CDR2 FRNQAP. V lost 5 bases, J lost 5 bases, and 4 bases stayed unmatched. CDR3 sequence: CASSRTGGDNAEQFF. Partial CDR3 DNA: TGTGCAAGCAGCCGGACTGGGGGGGACAATGCT.

This clone was picked up many times. Mouse gene names and germline throughout. The sequenced fragment ends 4 residues before the CDR3 boundary, so the rest is inferred from the germline J gene. The chain couples TRBV19 to TRBJ2-4; TRBD1 matches 10 bases. The CDR3 is made up of 16 amino acids. Germline-derived CDR1 and CDR2 are FNHDT and SITEND (reference sequence). The J segment lost 0 bases and the V segment lost 5 bases, leaving 6 bases of the junction unmatched. The CDR3 bases that were read are TGTGCCAGCAGCCCGGACAGGGGGGCTAGTCAAAAC. Its translation is CASSPDRGASQN. In full, the CDR3 reads CASSPDRGASQNTLYF.

By sample share, this clone is medium-sized. Mouse germline and gene names are used. The DNA ends 4 residues before the CDR3 does, and the rest of the CDR3 is filled in from the germline J gene. The chain employs TRBV13-2 and TRBJ1-2; 8 nucleotides agree with TRBD1. V shed 3 bases, J shed 4 bases, and the junction held 5 bases outside the gene matches. Germline values: CDR1 NNHNN, CDR2 SYGAGS (reference sequence). The CDR3 is 14 amino acids. The CDR3 bases that were read are TGTGCCAGCGGTGCCCAGGGGGCGAGCTCC. The encoded protein is CASGAQGASS. The whole CDR3 region reads CASGAQGASSDYTF.

Within the sample, this clone is medium-sized. The genes are named according to mouse. The sequenced fragment ends 4 residues before the CDR3 boundary, so the rest is inferred from the germline J gene. The chain joins TRBV13-3 to TRBJ2-3; 10 bases map to TRBD1. This CDR3 spans 15 amino acids. Trimming took 4 bases from V and 1 from J; bases not matched to a gene: 3. Germline CDR1 is NNHDY and CDR2 is SYVADS. The sequenced part of the CDR3 DNA is TGTGCCAGCAGTCAGGACAGGGGGGGTGCAGAA. Residues: CASSQDRGGAE. The full CDR3 protein reads CASSQDRGGAETLYF.

In its sample, this clone ranks as medium-sized. Any gene name here is a mouse gene name. The read ends 4 residues shy of where the CDR3 ends; the end is completed using the germline J gene. This sequence joins TRBV13-2 and TRBJ2-7; tentative D call: TRBD2 (5 bases). This CDR3 contains 14 residues. Germline V gene sequence: CDR1 NNHNN, CDR2 SYGAGS (reference sequence). CDR3 DNA (partial): TGTGCCAGCGGTGATGAACTGGTCTATTAT. Translated: CASGDELVYY. The whole CDR3 protein is CASGDELVYYEQYF.